A single sample is the source of the 16 T cell receptor beta chains below, sequenced in a study of OX40 agonist ivuxolimab in advanced cancers. Assay: immunoSEQ multiplex PCR; the TCRdb copy retains only in-frame clones and omits some. The data show 25,000 to 35,000 clones, more than 70% seen once. The specimen was CD4+ or CD8+ T cells sorted from blood, collected in a trial of the OX40 agonist ivuxolimab. The origin of the receptors is an adult with an advanced solid tumor such as melanoma, head and neck, liver or kidney cancer.

Only one count was recorded for this clone. The CDR3 loop is CASSEWGDQPQHF. Written as DNA, the CDR3 is TGTGCCAGCAGCGAGTGGGGAGATCAGCCCCAGCATTTT. The V call is TRBV9, the J call TRBJ1-5; D ambiguous. Per germline, CDR1 SGDLS and CDR2 YYNGEE. This CDR3 has 13 amino acids. V was cut by 3 bases and J by 5 bases, with 9 bases left in between. Supplemented by reference TRBV9 and TRBJ1-5, the full variable domain reads DSGVTQTPKHLITATGQRVTLRCSPRSGDLSVYWYQQSLDQGLQFLIQYYNGEERAKGNILERFSAQQFPDLHSELNLSSLELGDSALYFCASSEWGDQPQHFGDGTRLSIL.

V gene TRBV19 combines with J gene TRBJ1-1; D is ambiguous. Germline lookup yields CDR1 LNHDA and CDR2 SQIVND (reference sequence). The V end lost 2 bases, the J end lost 8 bases, and 12 bases lay between the germline ends. This CDR3 spans 13 amino acids. CDR3 coding DNA: TGTGCCAGTAGTATAAGCTCCCTAAGGGAAGCTTTCTTT. Translation gives CASSISSLREAFF.

V gene TRBV19 combines with J gene TRBJ2-7; D may be TRBD1 (6 bases). The V end was cut by 6 bases, the J end by 0 bases, with 15 bases between. The CDR3 runs to 15 residues. Germline CDR1 LNHDA, CDR2 SQIVND (reference sequence). The CDR3 nucleotides read TGTGCCAGTAGCCGTTCGGCGACAGGCTCCTACGAGCAGTACTTC. Its translation: CASSRSATGSYEQYF.

The rearrangement joins TRBV19 to TRBJ1-1, with unresolved D. V dropped 8 bases and J dropped 1 base, with 8 bases sitting between them. The CDR3 covers 12 residues. Germline CDR1 reads LNHDA; CDR2 reads SQIVND (reference sequence). For the CDR3, the DNA is TGTGCCAGTTCAACGGAGAACACTGAAGCTTTCTTT. This encodes CASSTENTEAFF.

The chain combines TRBV7-2 with TRBJ1-1; 12 nucleotides agree with TRBD1. The CDR3 totals 16 residues. J was trimmed by 4 bases and V by 6 bases; bases with no gene match: 9. CDR1 SGHTA and CDR2 FQGNSA come from the germline V gene. CDR3 loop: CASRGSGTGGRTEAFF. CDR3 nucleotides: TGTGCCAGCAGAGGATCCGGGACAGGGGGCCGCACTGAAGCTTTCTTT.

The gene calls are TRBV13 and TRBJ2-7; no firm D call. V lost 3 bases, J lost 5 bases, and 14 bases lay in between. The CDR3 has 14 amino acids. Looked up from germline, CDR1 is PRHDT and CDR2 is FYEKMQ (reference sequence). The CDR3 region is CASSFAAGGDEQYF. CDR3 nucleotides: TGTGCCAGCAGCTTTGCGGCAGGTGGAGACGAGCAGTACTTC.

J is TRBJ1-1 and V is TRBV4-1, with 7 nucleotides matching TRBD1. J lost 3 bases, V lost 4 bases, and 2 bases had no gene match. Germline lookup yields CDR1 MGHRA and CDR2 YSYEKL. The CDR3 loop spans 13 amino acids. CDR3 DNA: TGCGCCAGCAGCCGGACAGGCCACACTGAAGCTTTCTTT. It codes for CASSRTGHTEAFF.

Here the CDR3 DNA reads TGTGCCAGCCAAGGGGGCGAGCAGTTCTTC. It is translated as CASQGGEQFF. The chain links TRBV2 to TRBJ2-1, with 7 bases fitting TRBD1. The CDR3 has 10 residues. Trimming cost V 8 bases and J 10 bases; bases outside gene matches: 2. Germline V lookup: CDR1 SNHLY, CDR2 FYNNEI. Complete variable domain (other parts from reference TRBV2 and TRBJ2-1): EPEVTQTPSHQVTQMGQEVILRCVPISNHLYFYWYRQILGQKVEFLVSFYNNEISEKSEIFDDQFSVERPDGSNFTLKIRSTKLEDSAMYFCASQGGEQFFGPGTRLTVL.

The sample holds one count of this clone. This chain joins TRBV15 and TRBJ1-2; D not certain. The V end was cut by 0 bases, the J end by 3 bases, with 8 bases between. CDR1 LNHNV and CDR2 YYDKDF come from the germline V gene (reference sequence). This CDR3 contains 14 residues. The CDR3 spells CATSRERDYYGYTF. DNA of the CDR3: TGTGCCACCAGCAGAGAACGGGATTACTATGGCTACACCTTC.

The chain couples TRBV4-3 to TRBJ1-1; D is unresolved. The germline gives CDR1 LGHNA, CDR2 YSLEER. The CDR3 sequence is 15 residues long. Trimming took 0 bases from V and 1 from J, leaving 9 bases between them. CDR3: CASSQDRHPNTEAFF. Here the CDR3 DNA reads TGCGCCAGCAGCCAAGATCGGCACCCGAACACTGAAGCTTTCTTT.

The chain recombines TRBV14 with TRBJ2-1; 8 positions agree with TRBD2. Germline V gene lookup returns CDR1 SGHDN and CDR2 FVKESK. V lost 4 bases to trimming and J lost 8 bases; unmatched junction nucleotides: 7. The CDR3 has 14 residues. CDR3 protein: CASSLAGGIDEQFF. For the CDR3, the DNA is TGTGCCAGCAGCCTCGCGGGAGGAATAGATGAGCAGTTCTTC.

The chain combines TRBV21-1 with TRBJ1-1. TRBV21-1 is a recognized pseudogene. CDR3 length: 21 amino acids. CDR3 sequence (DNA): TGTGCCAGCAGCAAAGCCCCCCATCGGGGCACTTCCAGATACATGAACACTGAAGCTTTCTTT. Its translation: CASSKAPHRGTSRYMNTEAFF.

This clone was detected a few times. The chain employs TRBV9 and TRBJ2-1, with 14 nucleotides matching TRBD2. The V gene's germline CDR1 is SGDLS and CDR2 YYNGEE. V shed 1 base, J shed 6 bases, and the junction held 3 bases outside the gene matches. The CDR3 extends over 16 amino acids. The CDR3 protein is CASSVRTSGGSNEQFF. In DNA, the CDR3 is TGTGCCAGCAGCGTAAGGACTAGCGGGGGGAGCAATGAGCAGTTCTTC.

In nucleotides, the CDR3 is TGTGCCAGCAGGTCCGGGACAGGGAATGAAAAACTGTTTTTT. Its protein product is CASRSGTGNEKLFF. The chain combines TRBV27 with TRBJ1-4, with 9 bases identical to TRBD1. V was pared by 6 bases and J by 5 bases, with 4 bases of the junction left unmatched. Per the germline V gene, CDR1 is MNHEY and CDR2 is SMNVEV (reference sequence). The CDR3 loop spans 14 amino acids.

DNA for the CDR3: TGTGCCAGCAGCGCCGGGACATCGGGGCAAGCTTTCTTT. Its translation is CASSAGTSGQAFF. The rearrangement uses TRBV9 and TRBJ1-1, with D tentatively TRBD1 (6 bases). Between the trimmed V and J ends, which lost 3 bases and 9 bases, there was a span of 15 bases. This CDR3 is built from 13 residues. Germline CDR1 SGDLS, CDR2 YYNGEE.

The chain recombines TRBV20-1 with TRBJ1-1; D gene unclear. Germline V gene sequence: CDR1 DFQATT, CDR2 SNEGSKA (reference sequence). This CDR3 is 11 amino acids long. Between the trimmed V and J ends, which lost 5 bases and 0 bases, there was a span of 4 bases. The CDR3 nucleotides read TGCAGTGCTCCGCTGAACACTGAAGCTTTCTTT. Its protein product is CSAPLNTEAFF.